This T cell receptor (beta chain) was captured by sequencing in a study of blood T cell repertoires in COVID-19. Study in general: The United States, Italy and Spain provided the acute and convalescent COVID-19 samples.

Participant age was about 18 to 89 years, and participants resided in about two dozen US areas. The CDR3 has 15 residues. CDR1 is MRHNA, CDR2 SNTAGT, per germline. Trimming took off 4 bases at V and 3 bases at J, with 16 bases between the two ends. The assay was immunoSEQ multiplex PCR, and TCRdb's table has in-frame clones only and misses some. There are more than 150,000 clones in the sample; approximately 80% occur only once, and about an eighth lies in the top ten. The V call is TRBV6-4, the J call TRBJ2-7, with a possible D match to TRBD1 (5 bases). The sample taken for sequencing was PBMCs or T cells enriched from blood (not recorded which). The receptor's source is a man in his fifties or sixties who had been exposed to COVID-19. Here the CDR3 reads CASSGLKQVIYEQYF. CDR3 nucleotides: TGTGCCAGCAGTGGCCTCAAACAGGTGATCTACGAGCAGTACTTC.